The clone carrying this T cell receptor (beta chain) was recorded at least ten times. This entry belongs to a study of molecular identifiers for immune sequencing clone quantification. TCRdb called the PCR reads again in MiXCR, with one record for every CDR3 protein. The table records 85,000 to 95,000 distinct CDR3 sequences, under 20% of them present only once. Sequenced: naive CD8+ T cells from blood, with Jurkat cell RNA spiked in. Documented subset: FACS-sorted CD8+CD4-CCR7+CD45RA+ naive T cells. The clonotype originates from a human donor in good health. Some libraries in this study had Jurkat cell RNA spiked in.

The chain's CDR3 is CASSLAGGVLAGVEQFF. Here the CDR3 DNA reads TGTGCCAGCAGCTTAGCGGGAGGGGTTCTAGCGGGAGTGGAGCAGTTCTTC. The gene calls are TRBV7-6 and TRBJ2-1, with TRBD2 matching 10 bases. Germline CDR1 reads SGHVS; CDR2 reads FNYEAQ. The CDR3 covers 17 residues. J gave up 10 bases and V 0 bases, and 12 bases lay outside the gene matches.